This T cell receptor (beta chain) was found in a study of blood T cell repertoires in COVID-19. In the source study's methods: Amplified reference gene primers provided the basis for estimating nucleated cell counts. TCRdb's table, derived via immunoSEQ multiplex PCR, lists solely in-frame clones and lacks some. The V and J calls and clone size come from that table; D and trimming were worked out from the DNA. The table lists 70,000 or so clones, around three quarters of them singletons, with less than 20% in the top ten. The source material was peripheral blood. This sequence was found in a human donor in a cohort sampled during active COVID-19.

CDR3 protein: CASSSGTSGPSGANVLTF. DNA for the CDR3: TGTGCCAGCAGTAGCGGGACTAGCGGACCCTCTGGGGCCAACGTCCTGACTTTC. The rearrangement joins TRBV27 to TRBJ2-6, with 11 positions matching TRBD2. This CDR3 comprises 18 residues. Germline CDR1 reads MNHEY; CDR2 reads SMNVEV (reference sequence). The V and J ends lost 5 bases and 0 bases, in that order; junction bases with no gene match: 6.